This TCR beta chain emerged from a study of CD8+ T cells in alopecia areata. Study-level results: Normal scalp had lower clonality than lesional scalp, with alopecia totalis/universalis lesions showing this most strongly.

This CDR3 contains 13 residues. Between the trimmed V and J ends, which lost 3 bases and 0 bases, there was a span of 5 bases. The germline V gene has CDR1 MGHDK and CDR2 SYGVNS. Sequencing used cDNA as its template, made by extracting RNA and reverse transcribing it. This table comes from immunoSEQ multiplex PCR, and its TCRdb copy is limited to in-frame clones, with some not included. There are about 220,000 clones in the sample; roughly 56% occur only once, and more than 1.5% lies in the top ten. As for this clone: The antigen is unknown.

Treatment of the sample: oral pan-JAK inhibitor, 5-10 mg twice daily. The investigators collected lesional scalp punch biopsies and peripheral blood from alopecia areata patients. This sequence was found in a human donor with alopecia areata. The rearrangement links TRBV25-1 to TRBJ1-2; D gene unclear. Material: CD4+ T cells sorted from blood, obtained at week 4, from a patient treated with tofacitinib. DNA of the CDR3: TGTGCCAGCAGTGATGTAACTAACTATGGCTACACCTTC. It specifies CASSDVTNYGYTF.